The clone carrying this TCR beta chain was recorded a few times. As yet, its antigen is unknown. This sample was included in a study of CD8 T cells in ankylosing spondylitis. Study results and limitations: Before this, some motif variants had been reported in reactive arthritis synovial fluid and blood. Within peripheral blood, clones linked to disease were CD8+ and relatively rare. Ankylosing spondylitis blood appeared to be characterized by a TCR beta motif of several highly homologous variants.

A quantitative 5'-RACE method, one with molecular barcodes, was used to make TCR beta libraries. Each CDR3 protein gets one entry after TCRdb re-called the 5' RACE reads with MiXCR. The sample lists some 800,000 distinct CDR3 sequences, about 12% occurring once. Trimming stripped 7 bases from V and 8 bases from J, with 13 bases between. This CDR3 has 12 amino acids. CDR1 and CDR2 from the germline V gene are KGHDR and SFDVKD. The chain combines TRBV24-1 with TRBJ1-2, with D maybe TRBD1 (6 bases). The sequenced sample was blood, either unsorted or a sorted T cell fraction (not recorded which). This TCR derives from a male donor with ankylosing spondylitis. DNA for the CDR3: TGTGCCACCAGGGGGAACAGGGAAGGCTACACCTTC. This sequence encodes CATRGNREGYTF.